The 29 T cell receptor beta chains in this list originate from one sample, sequenced in a study of patients and donors after allogeneic stem cell transplantation. One entry per CDR3 protein results from TCRdb running MiXCR on the RT-PCR reads. The sample shows 190,000 or so distinct CDR3 sequences, around 41% of them seen only once. Material for sequencing was blood, either unsorted or a sorted T cell fraction (not recorded which). These receptors came from a human donor who was either an allogeneic HSCT recipient or a stem cell or donor lymphocyte infusion donor (not recorded which). It is not recorded whose cells these are; they may come from a transplant donor.

The sample holds a few counts of this clonotype. This chain uses TRBV2 with TRBJ1-1; D is perhaps TRBD1 (5 bases). Trimming stripped 5 bases from V and 8 bases from J, with 21 bases between. This CDR3 is 15 amino acids long. CDR1 and CDR2 from the germline V gene are SNHLY and FYNNEI. As DNA, the CDR3 is TGTGCCAGCAGTTCCGCGGGGCCCCACCGGGTAGAAGCTTTCTTT. Amino acid sequence: CASSSAGPHRVEAFF.

This clonotype was found a few times. The genes are TRBV7-9 and TRBJ1-4; D might be TRBD1 (5 bases). Germline V CDR1 and CDR2: SEHNR, FQNEAQ (reference sequence). V was shortened by 4 bases and J by 5 bases, with 11 bases between the two germline ends. The CDR3 contains 14 residues. CDR3 sequence reads: CASSSGAGNEKLFF. The CDR3 DNA sequence: TGTGCCAGCAGCTCCGGGGCCGGGAATGAAAAACTGTTTTTT. Filled out from reference TRBV7-9 and TRBJ1-4, the complete variable domain reads DTGVSQNPRHKITKRGQNVTFRCDPISEHNRLYWYRQTLGQGPEFLTYFQNEAQLEKSRLLSDRFSAERPKGSFSTLEIQRTEQGDSAMYLCASSSGAGNEKLFFGSGTQLSVL.

This chain uses TRBV7-9 with TRBJ1-4, with TRBD1 matching over 10 bases. V lost 4 bases and J lost 5; bases outside the gene matches: 1. The CDR3 sequence is 14 residues long. Germline values: CDR1 SEHNR, CDR2 FQNEAQ (reference sequence). As DNA, the CDR3 is TGTGCCAGCAGCTGGGGACAGGGGAATGAAAAACTGTTTTTT. This sequence encodes CASSWGQGNEKLFF.

This clonotype was counted between two and nine times. The rearrangement links TRBV12-3 or TRBV12-4 to TRBJ1-5; D gene ambiguous. The CDR3 consists of 11 residues. Between the trimmed V and J ends, which lost 6 bases and 11 bases, there was a span of 11 bases. The CDR3: CASSSGQSQHF. The CDR3 coding sequence is TGTGCCAGCAGCTCCGGTCAATCCCAGCATTTT.

The CDR3 reads CSAIMDRVNSPLHF. CDR3 bases: TGCAGTGCTATCATGGACAGGGTTAATTCACCCCTCCACTTT. This sequence joins TRBV20-1 and TRBJ1-6; 8 bases are a match to TRBD1. CDR3 length: 14 amino acids. Germline V CDR1 and CDR2: DFQATT, SNEGSKA (reference sequence). V lost 4 bases to trimming and J lost 6 bases; unmatched junction nucleotides: 5.

This clonotype was recorded a few times. The chain has TRBV7-9 and TRBJ1-1, with 9 bases identical to TRBD1. Trimming cost V 5 bases and J 0 bases; bases outside gene matches: 4. Germline V lookup: CDR1 SEHNR, CDR2 FQNEAQ (reference sequence). This CDR3 contains 15 residues. CDR3: CASSGQGTMNTEAFF. The CDR3 DNA follows: TGTGCCAGCAGCGGACAGGGGACAATGAACACTGAAGCTTTCTTT. The variable domain in full, with the rest retrieved from reference TRBV7-9 and TRBJ1-1, is DTGVSQNPRHKITKRGQNVTFRCDPISEHNRLYWYRQTLGQGPEFLTYFQNEAQLEKSRLLSDRFSAERPKGSFSTLEIQRTEQGDSAMYLCASSGQGTMNTEAFFGQGTRLTVV.

The chain carries TRBV20-1 and TRBJ1-2; D is undetermined. Trimming cost V 5 bases and J 4 bases, with 14 bases left between them. Germline loops: CDR1 DFQATT, CDR2 SNEGSKA (reference sequence). This CDR3 spans 13 amino acids. The CDR3 bases are TGCAGTGCTGGATATCTAGGGAGCTATGGCTACACCTTC. This gives the protein CSAGYLGSYGYTF.

This clonotype was recorded a few times. The CDR3 loop reads CASSPRSRASNEQFF. DNA of the CDR3: TGTGCCAGCAGCCCTCGATCCCGGGCCTCCAATGAGCAGTTCTTC. V usage is TRBV14 and J usage is TRBJ2-1; D call uncertain. CDR1 and CDR2 (germline): SGHDN, FVKESK. The CDR3 totals 15 residues. The V and J ends lost 4 bases and 6 bases respectively, with 16 bases between them.

This clonotype was found a few times. The V call is TRBV20-1, the J call TRBJ2-2, with a possible D match to TRBD1 (5 bases). Trimming cost V 1 base and J 2 bases, with 8 bases left between them. CDR1 is DFQATT, CDR2 SNEGSKA, per germline (reference sequence). The CDR3 is 14 residues long. CDR3 region: CSARGQFNTGELFF. The CDR3 bases are TGCAGTGCTAGAGGACAGTTTAACACCGGGGAGCTGTTTTTT.

This clonotype was found a few times. The chain couples TRBV7-9 to TRBJ1-2, with TRBD1 matching 9 bases. In germline, CDR1 is SEHNR, CDR2 FQNEAQ (reference sequence). Trimming cost V 5 bases and J 2 bases; bases outside gene matches: 6. The CDR3 loop spans 15 amino acids. The CDR3 protein is CASSLYRGLNYGYTF. The CDR3 DNA reads TGTGCCAGCAGCCTTTACAGGGGGCTAAACTATGGCTACACCTTC.

The V and J genes are TRBV29-1 and TRBJ1-5, with D possibly TRBD1 on 5 matching bases. The germline gives CDR1 SQVTM, CDR2 ANQGSEA. V was trimmed by 5 bases and J by 3 bases, leaving 11 bases between them. The CDR3 sequence is 13 residues long. The CDR3, as DNA: TGCAGCGTTCGTATAGGGACCAATCAGCCCCAGCATTTT. This translates into CSVRIGTNQPQHF.

In its sample, this clonotype was seen a few times. No DNA is shown, since the ends of the CDR3 on it are uncertain; the CDR3 is the one TCRdb lists. The chain employs TRBV5-1 and TRBJ1-1; TRBD1 reflects the table's D call only, with no check against the DNA. The germline CDR1 and CDR2 sequences are SGHRS and YFSETQ. A total of 15 residues make up the CDR3, ends included. CDR3 residues: CASSVFGAGNTEAFF.

This chain uses TRBV6-2 or TRBV6-3 with TRBJ2-1; D is perhaps TRBD2 (6 bases). V shed 2 bases and J shed 4 bases, with 15 bases lying between them. This CDR3 contains 16 residues. Germline CDR1 reads MNHEY; CDR2 reads SVGEGT. The CDR3 protein is CASSYDAGGGYNEQFF. The CDR3 coding sequence is TGTGCCAGCAGTTACGACGCCGGGGGAGGTTACAATGAGCAGTTCTTC.

The V gene is TRBV18, the J gene TRBJ2-4; unclear D gene. CDR1 is KGHSH and CDR2 is LQKENI in the germline V gene. The CDR3 consists of 19 residues. The germline V and J ends were trimmed by 0 bases and 3 bases, with 21 bases remaining between them. The CDR3 coding sequence is TGTGCCAGCTCACCACCCTCGGTTTACAGCCTCCCATTCAAAAACATTCAGTACTTC. It translates to CASSPPSVYSLPFKNIQYF.

The chain carries TRBV12-3 or TRBV12-4 and TRBJ1-5; D is ambiguous. This CDR3 region has 13 residues. V was shortened by 3 bases and J by 7 bases, with 10 bases between the two germline ends. The CDR3, as DNA: TGTGCCAGCAGTTTCCTTTCGGAACAGCCCCAGCATTTT. It translates to CASSFLSEQPQHF.

V usage is TRBV4-1 and J usage is TRBJ1-4; D not certain. V gave up 4 bases and J gave up 4 bases, with 13 bases separating them. CDR3 length: 15 amino acids. Germline assignment: CDR1 MGHRA and CDR2 YSYEKL. CDR3 sequence (DNA): TGCGCCAGCAGCCCTGTCGGGCCGGTTAATGAAAAACTGTTTTTT. It specifies CASSPVGPVNEKLFF.

This sequence joins TRBV10-2 and TRBJ1-2; D gene uncertain. The CDR3 length is 14 residues. V lost 4 bases and J 0 bases, leaving 9 bases between the germline ends. Germline V gene sequence: CDR1 WSHSY, CDR2 SAAADI. CDR3 sequence: CASSGLRTNYGYTF. CDR3 sequence (DNA): TGCGCCAGCAGTGGTCTCAGAACTAACTATGGCTACACCTTC.

The CDR3 coding sequence is TGTGCCAGCAGCTCCAGCGGGGGGGCAATCAGTGAGCAGTTCTTC. Protein product: CASSSSGGAISEQFF. V gene TRBV5-6 combines with J gene TRBJ2-1; 10 nucleotides line up with TRBD2. The CDR3 extends over 15 amino acids. Trimming at V came to 3 bases and at J to 9 bases, leaving 9 bases not matched to a gene. Germline V lookup: CDR1 SGHDT, CDR2 YYEEEE.

This chain uses TRBV20-1 with TRBJ1-5; 7 positions agree with TRBD1. Losses at the gene ends were 5 bases for V and 5 bases for J; bases not matched to a gene: 15. There are 16 residues in the CDR3. Germline V gives CDR1 DFQATT, CDR2 SNEGSKA (reference sequence). The CDR3 region is CSALRDSTNNDQPQHF. DNA for the CDR3: TGCAGTGCTCTAAGGGACAGTACGAATAATGATCAGCCCCAGCATTTT.

The rearrangement uses TRBV20-1 and TRBJ2-7; 9 positions match TRBD1. Germline V gene lookup returns CDR1 DFQATT and CDR2 SNEGSKA (reference sequence). There are 15 residues in the CDR3. Trimming took 4 bases from V and 5 from J; bases not matched to a gene: 12. The CDR3 DNA reads TGCAGTGCTATCTCCCCGACAGGGGGAGGGAACGAGCAGTACTTC. It codes for CSAISPTGGGNEQYF.

A few counts support this clonotype. The rearrangement links TRBV28 to TRBJ1-6, with 8 positions matching TRBD1. The germline CDR1 and CDR2 sequences are MDHEN and SYDVKM. Trimming cost V 2 bases and J 0 bases; bases outside gene matches: 6. The CDR3 consists of 18 residues. The CDR3 DNA sequence: TGTGCCAGCAGTTTAAAGGGGACAGGAAGCTCCTATAATTCACCCCTCCACTTT. Amino acid sequence: CASSLKGTGSSYNSPLHF.

This clonotype was recorded a few times. The rearrangement links TRBV15 to TRBJ2-7, with no clear D. In germline, CDR1 is LNHNV, CDR2 YYDKDF (reference sequence). The CDR3 loop spans 14 amino acids. Trimming pared 0 bases from V and 3 bases from J, leaving 9 bases between. As DNA, the CDR3 is TGTGCCACCAGCAGAGATTCAGATATCTACGAGCAGTACTTC. Its protein product is CATSRDSDIYEQYF.

In the case of this clonotype: A read error may account for a junction end that differs from germline. The J gene is TRBJ2-1, the V gene TRBV4-1, with D possibly matching TRBD2 (6 bases). Germline CDR1 MGHRA, CDR2 YSYEKL. CDR3 length: 14 amino acids. In nucleotides, the CDR3 is TGCGCCAGCAGCCAAGATTACGCTACTCGGGAGCGGTTCTTC. It codes for CASSQDYATRERFF.

This chain connects TRBV6-5 to TRBJ1-4; no clear D gene. CDR1 is MNHEY and CDR2 is SVGAGI in the germline V gene. Trimming stripped 0 bases from V and 5 bases from J, with 10 bases between. The CDR3 spans 15 residues. The CDR3 here is CASSYSTTMNEKLFF. CDR3 sequence (DNA): TGTGCCAGCAGTTACTCGACGACGATGAATGAAAAACTGTTTTTT.

V and J are TRBV21-1 and TRBJ2-7; the D call in the table, TRBD1, was not verified against the DNA. TRBV21-1 is deemed a pseudogene. This CDR3 has 15 amino acids. The CDR3 reads CASSKAGRGSGEQYF. The CDR3 bases are TGTGCCAGCAGCAAAGCAGGCAGGGGATCCGGCGAGCAGTACTTC.

The chain carries TRBV15 and TRBJ1-3, with D possibly being TRBD1 (6 bases). In germline, CDR1 is LNHNV, CDR2 YYDKDF (reference sequence). Trimming removed 7 bases at V and 1 base at J, with 8 bases between. The CDR3 is made up of 13 amino acids. The CDR3 spells CATTTGSGNTIYF. In nucleotides, the CDR3 is TGTGCCACCACAACAGGGTCTGGAAACACCATATATTTT.

This chain links TRBV6-5 with TRBJ1-3; no clear D gene. V was pared by 5 bases and J by 0 bases, with 14 bases between. Germline V CDR1 and CDR2: MNHEY, SVGAGI. CDR3 length: 16 amino acids. The CDR3 region is CASSPDGGPSGNTIYF. The DNA for the CDR3 is TGTGCCAGCAGTCCGGACGGCGGCCCCTCTGGAAACACCATATATTTT.

The J gene is TRBJ2-5, the V gene TRBV5-4, with a tentative D call TRBD1 (6 bases). CDR1 and CDR2 from the germline V gene are SGHNT and YYREEE (reference sequence). CDR3 size: 14 residues. V shed 5 bases and J shed 2 bases, with 13 bases lying between them. In DNA form, the CDR3 reads TGTGCCAGCAGTCCTGGACAGACTCAAGAGACCCAGTACTTC. Residues: CASSPGQTQETQYF.

The chain joins TRBV29-1 to TRBJ2-1; 9 bases are shared with TRBD1. V lost 3 bases, J lost 7 bases, and 1 base stayed unmatched. The germline V gene has CDR1 SQVTM and CDR2 ANQGSEA. This CDR3 has 12 amino acids. The CDR3 DNA sequence: TGCAGCGTTGATGGACAGGGGAATGAGCAGTTCTTC. Translation gives CSVDGQGNEQFF.